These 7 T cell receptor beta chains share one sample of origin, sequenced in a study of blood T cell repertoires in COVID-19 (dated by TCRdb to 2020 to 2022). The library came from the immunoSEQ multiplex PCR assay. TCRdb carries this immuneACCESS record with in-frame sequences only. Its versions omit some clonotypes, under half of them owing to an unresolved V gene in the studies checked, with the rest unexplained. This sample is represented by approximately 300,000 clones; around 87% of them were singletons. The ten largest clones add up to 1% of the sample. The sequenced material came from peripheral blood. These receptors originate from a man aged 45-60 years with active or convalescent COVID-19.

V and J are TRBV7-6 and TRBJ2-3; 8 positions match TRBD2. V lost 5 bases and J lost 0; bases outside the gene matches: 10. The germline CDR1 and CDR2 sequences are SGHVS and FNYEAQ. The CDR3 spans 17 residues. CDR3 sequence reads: CASSKSGGARSTDTQYF. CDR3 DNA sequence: TGTGCCAGCAGCAAATCGGGGGGGGCCCGTAGCACAGATACGCAGTATTTT.

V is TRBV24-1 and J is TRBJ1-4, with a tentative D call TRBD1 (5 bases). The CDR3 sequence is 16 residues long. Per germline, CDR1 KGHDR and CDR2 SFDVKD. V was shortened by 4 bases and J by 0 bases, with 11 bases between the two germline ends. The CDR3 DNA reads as TGTGCCACCAGTGAGGGGGGATTTGCAACTAATGAAAAACTGTTTTTT. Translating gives CATSEGGFATNEKLFF.

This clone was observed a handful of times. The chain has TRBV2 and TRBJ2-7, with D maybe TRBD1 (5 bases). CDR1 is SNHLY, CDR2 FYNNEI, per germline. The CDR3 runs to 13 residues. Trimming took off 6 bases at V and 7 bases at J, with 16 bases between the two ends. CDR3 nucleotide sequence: TGTGCCAGCAGCCAGGACAACTCGAGAGAGCAGTACTTC. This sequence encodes CASSQDNSREQYF.

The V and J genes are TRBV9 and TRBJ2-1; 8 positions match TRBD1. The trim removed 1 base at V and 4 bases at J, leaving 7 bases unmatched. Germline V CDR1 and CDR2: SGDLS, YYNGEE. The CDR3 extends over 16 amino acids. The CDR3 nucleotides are TGTGCCAGCAGCGTAAGTGAGTGGACAGGGTACAATGAGCAGTTCTTC. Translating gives CASSVSEWTGYNEQFF.

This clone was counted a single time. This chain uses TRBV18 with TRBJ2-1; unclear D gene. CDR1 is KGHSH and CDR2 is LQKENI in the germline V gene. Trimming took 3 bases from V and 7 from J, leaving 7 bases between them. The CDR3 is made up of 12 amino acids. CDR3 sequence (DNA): TGTGCCAGCTCACCCGACTTAAATGAGCAGTTCTTC. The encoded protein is CASSPDLNEQFF.

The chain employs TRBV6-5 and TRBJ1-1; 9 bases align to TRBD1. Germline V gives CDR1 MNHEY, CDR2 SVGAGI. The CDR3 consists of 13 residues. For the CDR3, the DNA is TGTGCTACAGGGGGCTCGGGTAACACTGAAGCTTTCTTT. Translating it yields CATGGSGNTEAFF.

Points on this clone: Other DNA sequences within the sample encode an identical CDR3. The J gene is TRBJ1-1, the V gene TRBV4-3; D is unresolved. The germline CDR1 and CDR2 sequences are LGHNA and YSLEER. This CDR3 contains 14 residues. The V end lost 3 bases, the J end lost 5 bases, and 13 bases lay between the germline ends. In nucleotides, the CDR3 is TGCGCCAGCAGCCAGGTCCCGACCGGGACTGAAGCTTTCTTT. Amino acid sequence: CASSQVPTGTEAFF.